Below, 15 T cell receptor beta chains from the same sample are listed, as sequenced in a study of CD8 T cells in ankylosing spondylitis (dated by TCRdb to 2017 to 2019). Receptor amplification or capture employed 5' RACE. Sequencer: Illumina HiSeq 2500. The public reads were reanalyzed by TCRdb: fastp trimming at Q25, MiXCR alignment, in-frame beta chains only. Here each entry gathers all rows of one CDR3 protein and keeps the most common genes and DNA. This sample has about 500,000 distinct CDR3 sequences in its table, and roughly 5% of those were observed once. Of the sample, 3% to 4% is held by the ten largest clones. The research as a whole found: Blood from ankylosing spondylitis patients appeared to be characterized by a TCR beta motif made up of several highly homologous amino acid variants.

Their antigens remain unidentified. The sample taken for sequencing was blood, either unsorted or a sorted T cell fraction (not recorded which). All receptors derive from a male donor with ankylosing spondylitis.

This clonotype has at least ten counts. In DNA form, the CDR3 reads TGCGCCAGCAGCCAAGATCCCCAGGGGGAGGATCAGCCCCAGCATTTT. Its translation: CASSQDPQGEDQPQHF. The chain recombines TRBV4-3 with TRBJ1-5, with TRBD1 identical over 7 bases. The ends lost 0 bases at V and 5 bases at J; junction bases unmatched: 7. Germline V gives CDR1 LGHNA, CDR2 YSLEER. The CDR3 has 16 residues.

V and J are TRBV7-2 and TRBJ2-7, with 7 bases lining up with TRBD1. The CDR3 is made up of 14 amino acids. Germline loops: CDR1 SGHTA, CDR2 FQGNSA. J gave up 1 base and V 6 bases, and 6 bases lay outside the gene matches. CDR3 in amino acids: CASRETGWSYEQYF. In DNA, the CDR3 is TGTGCCAGCAGGGAGACAGGGTGGTCCTACGAGCAGTACTTC. Based on the CDR3 plus reference TRBV7-2 and TRBJ2-7, the full variable domain is GAGVSQSPSNKVTEKGKDVELRCDPISGHTALYWYRQSLGQGLEFLIYFQGNSAPDKSGLPSDRFSAERTGGSVSTLTIQRTQQEDSAVYLCASRETGWSYEQYFGPGTRLTVT.

This clonotype was picked up many times. V gene TRBV7-8 combines with J gene TRBJ2-7; 7 bases align to TRBD1. The CDR3 runs to 19 residues. The V and J ends lost 0 bases and 2 bases, in that order; junction bases with no gene match: 16. Germline CDR1 is SGHVS and CDR2 is FQNEAQ. CDR3 DNA: TGTGCCAGCAGCTTAGCGGTAGGTCCATTTCCGGGACAGACCTACGAGCAGTACTTC. It specifies CASSLAVGPFPGQTYEQYF.

This clonotype has ten or more counts. The V gene is TRBV5-1, the J gene TRBJ1-1, with TRBD1 identical over 9 bases. The germline V gene encodes CDR1 SGHRS and CDR2 YFSETQ. This CDR3 is built from 16 residues. V shed 5 bases and J 2 bases; nucleotides not matched to a gene: 10. CDR3 residues: CASRTGQGRINTEAFF. The CDR3 region has the DNA TGCGCCAGCAGAACGGGACAGGGACGTATCAACACTGAAGCTTTCTTT. Looking up the rest from reference TRBV5-1 and TRBJ1-1 gives the full variable domain: KAGVTQTPRYLIKTRGQQVTLSCSPISGHRSVSWYQQTPGQGLQFLFEYFSETQRNKGNFPGRFSGRQFSNSRSEMNVSTLELGDSALYLCASRTGQGRINTEAFFGQGTRLTVV.

In this sample, this clonotype turned up many times. This rearrangement joins TRBV20-1 to TRBJ1-2; no clear D gene. In germline, CDR1 is DFQATT, CDR2 SNEGSKA (reference sequence). Trimming removed 1 base from V and 2 bases from J, with 14 bases in between. The CDR3 totals 15 residues. The chain's CDR3 is CSARVSQSLNYGYTF. In nucleotides, the CDR3 is TGCAGTGCTAGAGTTTCGCAGAGTCTCAACTATGGCTACACCTTC.

Ten or more counts support this clonotype. The CDR3 protein is CASSRQGGRTGELFF. The CDR3 bases are TGTGCCAGCAGCCGACAGGGCGGGAGGACCGGGGAGCTGTTTTTT. V and J are TRBV7-2 and TRBJ2-2; D may be TRBD2 (8 bases). The CDR3 totals 15 residues. Germline assignment: CDR1 SGHTA and CDR2 FQGNSA. V shed 5 bases and J shed 5 bases, with 15 bases lying between them.

This clonotype was found many times. The gene calls are TRBV20-1 and TRBJ1-4; no firm D call. Germline CDR1 and CDR2: DFQATT and SNEGSKA (reference sequence). CDR3 length equals 13 residues. The V end was cut by 3 bases, the J end by 6 bases, with 11 bases between. CDR3 amino acids: CSASEDLDEKLFF. The DNA for the CDR3 is TGCAGTGCTAGTGAGGACTTAGATGAAAAACTGTTTTTT.

This clonotype was found many times. The chain combines TRBV5-1 with TRBJ2-5; D uncertain. Trimming cost V 3 bases and J 4 bases, with 13 bases left between them. Germline CDR1 and CDR2: SGHRS and YFSETQ. The CDR3 sequence is 14 residues long. The CDR3 here is CASSSLWASETQYF. The DNA of the CDR3 is TGCGCCAGCAGCTCTTTATGGGCGTCAGAGACCCAGTACTTC.

This clonotype was recorded at least ten times. The chain is built from TRBV6-5 and TRBJ1-1; D is undetermined. CDR3 length equals 15 residues. With 2 bases removed from V and 2 bases from J, the gap between germline ends came to 12 bases. Germline V lookup: CDR1 MNHEY, CDR2 SVGAGI. The CDR3 DNA reads as TGTGCCAGCAGTTACCATTTAGGGCTCAACACTGAAGCTTTCTTT. Encoded protein: CASSYHLGLNTEAFF.

This clonotype was seen many times. This sequence joins TRBV28 and TRBJ2-5; D is undetermined. Between the trimmed V and J ends, which lost 1 base and 2 bases, there was a span of 14 bases. The CDR3 spans 16 residues. Germline loops: CDR1 MDHEN, CDR2 SYDVKM. The CDR3 is CASSLFGDMLQETQYF. CDR3 DNA: TGTGCCAGCAGTTTATTTGGGGATATGTTACAAGAGACCCAGTACTTC.

This clonotype was found many times. The conserved phenylalanine or tryptophan is not found at the CDR3 terminus, so this likely reflects a read error. V usage is TRBV10-3 and J usage is TRBJ2-1, with 9 bases aligning to TRBD2. Germline-derived CDR1 and CDR2 are ENHRY and SYGVKD. The CDR3 length is 17 residues. V trimming: 0 bases; J trimming: 8 bases; junction bases outside the gene matches: 11. The CDR3: CAISESLNLAGPDEQFL. As DNA, the CDR3 is TGTGCCATCAGTGAGTCTCTTAATCTAGCGGGACCCGATGAGCAGTTCCTC.

This clonotype was observed at least ten times. The gene calls are TRBV20-1 and TRBJ2-3; 7 bases are shared with TRBD2. The germline gives CDR1 DFQATT, CDR2 SNEGSKA (reference sequence). J lost 6 bases, V lost 5 bases, and 11 bases had no gene match. This CDR3 comprises 14 residues. The CDR3 coding sequence is TGCAGTGCTCCTCCCGGGAGGCGTCTGGATACGCAGTATTTT. This gives the protein CSAPPGRRLDTQYF.

In this sample, this clonotype turned up many times. The rearrangement uses TRBV4-3 and TRBJ1-6; 7 nucleotides match TRBD1. The CDR3 has 18 amino acids. Germline loops: CDR1 LGHNA, CDR2 YSLEER. The ends lost 0 bases at V and 3 bases at J; junction bases unmatched: 8. DNA of the CDR3: TGCGCCAGCAGCCAAGATCGTAAGGCAGGGGGCTATAATTCACCCCTCCACTTT. Amino acid sequence: CASSQDRKAGGYNSPLHF.

There are many counts of this clonotype. The J gene is TRBJ2-5, the V gene TRBV7-2; 7 nucleotides align to TRBD2. V was pared by 1 base and J by 4 bases, with 9 bases of the junction left unmatched. The CDR3 is 16 residues long. The germline gives CDR1 SGHTA, CDR2 FQGNSA. This CDR3 reads CASSLVWTSDPETQYF. The CDR3 DNA sequence: TGTGCCAGCAGCTTAGTGTGGACTAGTGACCCAGAGACCCAGTACTTC. The whole variable domain, remainder taken from reference TRBV7-2 and TRBJ2-5, is GAGVSQSPSNKVTEKGKDVELRCDPISGHTALYWYRQSLGQGLEFLIYFQGNSAPDKSGLPSDRFSAERTGGSVSTLTIQRTQQEDSAVYLCASSLVWTSDPETQYFGPGTRLLVL.

Only a few counts were recorded for this clonotype. The gene calls are TRBV6-5 and TRBJ1-2; 7 positions agree with TRBD1. This CDR3 has 14 residues. V lost 2 bases, J lost 2 bases, and 2 bases stayed unmatched. The germline CDR1 and CDR2 sequences are MNHEY and SVGAGI. The CDR3 is CASSYEQGNYGYTF. In nucleotides, the CDR3 is TGTGCCAGCAGTTACGAACAGGGGAACTATGGCTACACCTTC.